This T cell receptor beta chain stems from a study of T cell responses to AZD1222 COVID-19 vaccine. Assay: immunoSEQ multiplex PCR; the TCRdb copy retains only in-frame clones and omits some. The data contain about 90,000 clones, 80% to 90% of them singletons. Broader study findings: Mostly white British, mostly female donors; authors suggested clonal diversity may be underestimated. Nearly half of the spike-specific TCRs reportedly recognize variant regions that carry no mutations.

In regard to this clone: Its target is not known.

Germline V CDR1 and CDR2: SGHRS, YFSETQ. V lost 4 bases and J 6 bases, leaving 14 bases between the germline ends. CDR3 length: 14 residues. The chain combines TRBV5-1 with TRBJ2-1; D might be TRBD1 (6 bases). The receptor comes from an adult in good health. The source was peripheral blood, collected on day 0 of AZD1222 vaccination. CDR3 in amino acids: CASSPRAQGNEQFF. CDR3 in DNA: TGCGCCAGCAGCCCTCGGGCACAGGGCAATGAGCAGTTCTTC.